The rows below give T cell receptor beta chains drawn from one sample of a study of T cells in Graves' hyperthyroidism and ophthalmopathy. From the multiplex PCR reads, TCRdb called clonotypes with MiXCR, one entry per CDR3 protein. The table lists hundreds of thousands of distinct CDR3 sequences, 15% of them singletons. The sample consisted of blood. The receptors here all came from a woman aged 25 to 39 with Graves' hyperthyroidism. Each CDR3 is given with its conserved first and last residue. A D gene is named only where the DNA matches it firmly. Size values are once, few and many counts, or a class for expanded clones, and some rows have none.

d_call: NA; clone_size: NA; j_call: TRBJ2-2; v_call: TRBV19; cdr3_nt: TGTGCCAGTAGTATAGATCGACTAGCGAACACCGGGGAGCTGTTTTTT; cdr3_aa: CASSIDRLANTGELFF
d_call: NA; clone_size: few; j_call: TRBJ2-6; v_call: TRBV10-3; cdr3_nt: TGTGCCATCAGGGACTTCTCTGGGGCCAACGTCCTGACTTTC; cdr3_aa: CAIRDFSGANVLTF
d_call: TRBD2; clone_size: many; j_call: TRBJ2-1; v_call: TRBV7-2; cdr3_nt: TGTGCCAGCAGCTTGGAACTAGCGGGAGGGGGTGAGCAGTTCTTC; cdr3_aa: CASSLELAGGGEQFF
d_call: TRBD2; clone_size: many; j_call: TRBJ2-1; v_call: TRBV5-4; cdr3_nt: TGTGCCAGCAGCCCCTCGGGACTAGCGGAATACAATGAGCAGTTCTTC; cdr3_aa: CASSPSGLAEYNEQFF
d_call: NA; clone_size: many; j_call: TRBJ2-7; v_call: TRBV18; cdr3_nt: TGTGCCAGCTCACAACAAGACTACGAGCAGTACTTC; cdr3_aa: CASSQQDYEQYF
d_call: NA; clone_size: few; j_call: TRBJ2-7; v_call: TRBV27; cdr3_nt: TGTGCCAGCCGGGCCCCACTAGTGGGCGAGCAGTACTTC; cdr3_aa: CASRAPLVGEQYF
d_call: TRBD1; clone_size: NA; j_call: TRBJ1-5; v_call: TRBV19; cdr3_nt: TGTGCCAGTAGTCGACAGGGTGCAAGGGGCAATCAGCCCCAGCATTTT; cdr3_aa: CASSRQGARGNQPQHF
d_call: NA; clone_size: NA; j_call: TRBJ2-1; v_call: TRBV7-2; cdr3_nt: TGTGCCAGCAGCCAGGGACTCCTCTACAATGAGCAGTTCTTC; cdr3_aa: CASSQGLLYNEQFF
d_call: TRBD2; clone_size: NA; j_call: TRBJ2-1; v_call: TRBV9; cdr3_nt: TGTGCCAGCAGCGTAGGCGGGGGGGGAACCTACAATGAGCAGTTCTTC; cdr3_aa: CASSVGGGGTYNEQFF
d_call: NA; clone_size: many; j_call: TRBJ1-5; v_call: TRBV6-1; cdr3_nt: TGTGCCAGCAGGAACACCAATCAGCCCCAGCATTTT; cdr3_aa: CASRNTNQPQHF
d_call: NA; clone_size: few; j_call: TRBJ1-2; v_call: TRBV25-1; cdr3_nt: TGTGCCAGCAGCCAGCCAGGGATAAACTATGGCTACACCTTC; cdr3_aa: CASSQPGINYGYTF
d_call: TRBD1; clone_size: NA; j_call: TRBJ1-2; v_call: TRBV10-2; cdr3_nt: TGCGCCAGCAGAATCTCACAGGGGGACTATGGCTACACCTTC; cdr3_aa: CASRISQGDYGYTF
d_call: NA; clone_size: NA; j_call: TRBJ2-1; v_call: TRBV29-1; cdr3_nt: TGCAGCGGCCTGATGGGGTTGCAGTTCTTC; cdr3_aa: CSGLMGLQFF
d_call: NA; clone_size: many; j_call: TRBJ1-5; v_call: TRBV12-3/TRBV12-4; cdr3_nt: TGTGCCAGCAGTTCAACAGATAGCAATCAGCCCCAGCATTTT; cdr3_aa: CASSSTDSNQPQHF
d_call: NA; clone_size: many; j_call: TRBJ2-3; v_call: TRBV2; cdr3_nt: TGTGCCAGCAGTGAAGCGCTATCAGGCAGCTCCATCACAGATACGCAGTATTTT; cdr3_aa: CASSEALSGSSITDTQYF